These 22 T cell receptor beta chains came from one sample sequenced in a study of T cell responses to AZD1222 COVID-19 vaccine. Sequencing used immunoSEQ multiplex PCR; TCRdb keeps in-frame clones, though not all of them. Found here are 40,000 to 45,000 clones, 80% of them singletons; the top ten hold approximately 4%. The sequencing used peripheral blood, collected on day 0 of AZD1222 vaccination. Receptors originate from an adult in good health.

The chain combines TRBV3-1 (or the pseudogene TRBV3-2) with TRBJ1-5; D is possibly TRBD1 (6 bases). This CDR3 spans 18 amino acids. V lost 1 base and J 2 bases, leaving 18 bases between the germline ends. CDR1 is LGHDT, CDR2 YNNKEL, per germline (reference sequence). For the CDR3, the DNA is TGTGCCAGCAGCCAAGTAGGGCCCGGGGGCGCGGGCAATCAGCCCCAGCATTTT. This translates into CASSQVGPGGAGNQPQHF.

V is TRBV12-5 and J is TRBJ1-2, with D unresolved. Germline CDR1 is LGHNT and CDR2 is FRNRAP. CDR3 length equals 10 residues. Trimming left V 6 bases short and J 3 bases short, with 2 bases between. CDR3 nucleotide sequence: TGTGCTAGTGGGGACTATGGCTACACCTTC. Its translation: CASGDYGYTF. The full variable domain, completed using reference TRBV12-5 and TRBJ1-2, is DARVTQTPRHKVTEMGQEVTMRCQPILGHNTVFWYRQTMMQGLELLAYFRNRAPLDDSGMPKDRFSAEMPDATLATLKIQPSEPRDSAVYFCASGDYGYTFGSGTRLTVV.

The V gene is TRBV5-4, the J gene TRBJ1-2; 9 nucleotides line up with TRBD1. From germline, CDR1 is SGHNT and CDR2 YYREEE (reference sequence). This CDR3 has 14 amino acids. With 4 bases clipped from V and 5 bases from J, the junction kept 6 bases outside the gene matches. The CDR3 is CASSPSGQGYGYTF. The CDR3, as DNA: TGTGCCAGCAGCCCATCAGGACAGGGGTATGGCTACACCTTC. The full variable domain, in which reference TRBV5-4 and TRBJ1-2 provide the parts outside the CDR3, is ETGVTQSPTHLIKTRGQQVTLRCSSQSGHNTVSWYQQALGQGPQFIFQYYREEENGRGNFPPRFSGLQFPNYSSELNVNALELDDSALYLCASSPSGQGYGYTFGSGTRLTVV.

This sequence joins TRBV19 and TRBJ1-3; possibly TRBD1 for D (5 bases). Germline CDR1 and CDR2: LNHDA and SQIVND (reference sequence). The ends were cut back, 6 bases at V and 3 bases at J, with 15 bases in the middle. The length of the CDR3 is 15 residues. The CDR3 DNA is TGTGCCAGTAGCCCCGACAGAAGATTTGGAAACACCATATATTTT. Translated: CASSPDRRFGNTIYF.

The sample holds one count of this clone. Within the sample, other DNA sequences also encode this same CDR3. This chain links TRBV28 with TRBJ2-1, with unresolved D. The V gene lost 9 bases and the J gene lost 0 bases, with 18 bases spanning the gap. CDR1 and CDR2 (germline): MDHEN, SYDVKM. The CDR3 loop spans 16 amino acids. DNA of the CDR3: TGTGCCAGTAACCCTATAGACACATTCTCCTACAATGAGCAGTTCTTC. Protein product: CASNPIDTFSYNEQFF.

The chain is built from TRBV30 and TRBJ1-1, with 9 nucleotides matching TRBD1. The CDR3 runs to 13 residues. Germline V gene sequence: CDR1 GTSNPN, CDR2 SVGIG (reference sequence). With V trimmed by 5 bases and J by 5 bases, 6 bases remained unmatched. CDR3 sequence (DNA): TGTGCCTGGCAGGACAGGGGTTGGACTGAAGCTTTCTTT. The encoded protein is CAWQDRGWTEAFF.

This clone was seen a single time. An end of the junction differs from the germline gene, which may be a read error. The CDR3 here is CASSETSGAHW. The CDR3 region has the DNA TGTGCCAGCAGTGAGACTAGCGGGGCTCATTGG. The genes are TRBV2 and TRBJ2-3; 11 bases agree with TRBD2. The V gene's germline CDR1 is SNHLY and CDR2 FYNNEI. This CDR3 is 11 amino acids long.

This chain connects TRBV5-4 to TRBJ2-3, with D possibly being TRBD2 (6 bases). V gave up 0 bases and J gave up 7 bases, with 15 bases separating them. The germline V gene encodes CDR1 SGHNT and CDR2 YYREEE (reference sequence). The CDR3 extends over 15 amino acids. The CDR3 coding sequence is TGTGCCAGCAGCTTGGGTTCTAGCGAGGCGAATACGCAGTATTTT. This encodes CASSLGSSEANTQYF.

V is TRBV29-1 and J is TRBJ1-2; D possibly corresponds to TRBD1 (6 bases). Germline V gene data show CDR1 as SQVTM and CDR2 as ANQGSEA. There are 14 residues in the CDR3. Trimming removed 8 bases from V and 3 bases from J, with 19 bases in between. CDR3 bases: TGCAGCTGGGGGCGGGCAGGGGAGGACTATGGCTACACCTTC. This gives the protein CSWGRAGEDYGYTF.

The J gene is TRBJ2-7, the V gene TRBV11-2; D unclear. Germline V gene sequence: CDR1 SGHAT, CDR2 FQNNGV. The CDR3 consists of 11 residues. The V end was cut by 6 bases, the J end by 5 bases, with 8 bases between. The CDR3 here is CASRNMDEQYF. CDR3 sequence (DNA): TGTGCCAGCAGAAATATGGACGAGCAGTACTTC.

The chain is built from TRBV3-1 (or the pseudogene TRBV3-2) and TRBJ1-1, with no clear D. The V gene's germline CDR1 is LGHDT and CDR2 YNNKEL (reference sequence). CDR3 size: 13 residues. V dropped 1 base and J dropped 1 base, with 4 bases sitting between them. CDR3 in DNA: TGTGCCAGCAGCCAAGCATCGAACACTGAAGCTTTCTTT. Translated, it gives CASSQASNTEAFF.

This clone came up a few times. The chain uses TRBV7-2 and TRBJ2-1, with 7 bases matching TRBD1. The V segment lost 5 bases and the J segment 10 bases; nucleotides outside the gene matches: 11. The CDR3 extends over 14 amino acids. Germline lookup yields CDR1 SGHTA and CDR2 FQGNSA. Here the CDR3 reads CASSHRQGRSEQFF. The CDR3 bases are TGTGCCAGCAGCCATCGACAGGGAAGAAGCGAGCAGTTCTTC.

This sequence joins TRBV6-6 and TRBJ1-1, with unresolved D. CDR3 length equals 11 residues. The germline V gene has CDR1 MNHNY and CDR2 SVGAGI (reference sequence). V was pared by 6 bases and J by 3 bases, with 5 bases between. The CDR3 region has the DNA TGTGCCAGCAGGCGTTACACTGAAGCTTTCTTT. This encodes CASRRYTEAFF.

This chain links TRBV13 with TRBJ1-3; tentatively, D is TRBD1 (6 bases). The CDR3 covers 16 residues. Trimming cost V 5 bases and J 8 bases, with 22 bases left between them. In germline, CDR1 is PRHDT, CDR2 FYEKMQ (reference sequence). CDR3 coding DNA: TGTGCCAGCAGCACATCCACGGCAAACAGGGTGGACACCATATATTTT. Translating gives CASSTSTANRVDTIYF.

V gene TRBV5-1 combines with J gene TRBJ1-6, with a tentative D call TRBD1 (5 bases). V lost 7 bases, J lost 7 bases, and 21 bases lay in between. This CDR3 comprises 16 residues. Germline V gene lookup returns CDR1 SGHRS and CDR2 YFSETQ. In nucleotides, the CDR3 is TGCGCCAGCCGGAGGGGAGCGGGGGGTGGAAATTCACCCCTCCACTTT. Amino acids: CASRRGAGGGNSPLHF. The entire variable domain, with the rest obtained from reference TRBV5-1 and TRBJ1-6, is as follows: KAGVTQTPRYLIKTRGQQVTLSCSPISGHRSVSWYQQTPGQGLQFLFEYFSETQRNKGNFPGRFSGRQFSNSRSEMNVSTLELGDSALYLCASRRGAGGGNSPLHFGNGTRLTVT.

This rearrangement joins TRBV3-1 (or the pseudogene TRBV3-2) to TRBJ1-3, with D unresolved. Trimming removed 0 bases at V and 3 bases at J, with 12 bases between. The CDR3 extends over 16 amino acids. Germline CDR1 is LGHDT and CDR2 is YNNKEL (reference sequence). CDR3 bases: TGTGCCAGCAGCCAAGAAGACTCTGGCCATGGAAACACCATATATTTT. As protein: CASSQEDSGHGNTIYF.

The chain links TRBV6-6 to TRBJ1-2; D gene unclear. Between the trimmed V and J ends, which lost 7 bases and 3 bases, there was a span of 6 bases. Germline loops: CDR1 MNHNY, CDR2 SVGAGI (reference sequence). CDR3 size: 11 residues. The CDR3 region is CASTTDYGYTF. The CDR3 DNA sequence: TGTGCCAGCACCACAGACTATGGCTACACCTTC.

This clone was seen a handful of times. This chain uses TRBV6-5 with TRBJ1-2, with D perhaps matching TRBD1 (6 bases). This CDR3 spans 16 amino acids. V was trimmed by 2 bases and J by 0 bases, leaving 13 bases between them. Germline V CDR1 and CDR2: MNHEY, SVGAGI. In nucleotides, the CDR3 is TGTGCCAGCAGTTACCACGGGACACTCGCTAACTATGGCTACACCTTC. The encoded protein is CASSYHGTLANYGYTF.

The chain combines TRBV30 with TRBJ2-2; D is unresolved. V gave up 1 base and J gave up 4 bases, with 4 bases separating them. Looked up from germline, CDR1 is GTSNPN and CDR2 is SVGIG (reference sequence). This CDR3 has 12 amino acids. The CDR3 DNA reads as TGTGCCTGGAGTGGGAGCACCGGGGAGCTGTTTTTT. Its translation is CAWSGSTGELFF.

The table lists this clone with a count of one. V and J are TRBV2 and TRBJ1-4; D is uncertain. The CDR3 sequence is 12 residues long. Germline CDR1 reads SNHLY; CDR2 reads FYNNEI. The V and J ends lost 0 bases and 12 bases respectively, with 8 bases between them. CDR3: CASSEAESQLFF. The DNA of the CDR3 is TGTGCCAGCAGTGAAGCTGAATCCCAACTGTTTTTT.

The sample holds a few counts of this clone. The chain joins TRBV5-5 to TRBJ1-1; perhaps TRBD1 as D (6 bases). V lost 4 bases to trimming and J lost 5 bases, with 18 bases between them. The CDR3 spans 15 residues. From germline, CDR1 is SGHKS and CDR2 YYEKEE (reference sequence). CDR3: CASSPGAGGGTEAFF. CDR3 nucleotide sequence: TGTGCCAGCAGCCCGGGGGCGGGAGGAGGTACTGAAGCTTTCTTT.

The CDR3, as DNA: TGTGCCAGCAGCTTAGCTGGGGGAGGCACAGATACGCAGTATTTT. Its protein is CASSLAGGGTDTQYF. The chain has TRBV11-3 and TRBJ2-3; D might be TRBD1 or TRBD2, each matching 5 bases. V was trimmed by 1 base and J by 1 base, leaving 9 bases between them. This CDR3 has 15 amino acids. Germline CDR1 is SGHNT and CDR2 is YENEEA.